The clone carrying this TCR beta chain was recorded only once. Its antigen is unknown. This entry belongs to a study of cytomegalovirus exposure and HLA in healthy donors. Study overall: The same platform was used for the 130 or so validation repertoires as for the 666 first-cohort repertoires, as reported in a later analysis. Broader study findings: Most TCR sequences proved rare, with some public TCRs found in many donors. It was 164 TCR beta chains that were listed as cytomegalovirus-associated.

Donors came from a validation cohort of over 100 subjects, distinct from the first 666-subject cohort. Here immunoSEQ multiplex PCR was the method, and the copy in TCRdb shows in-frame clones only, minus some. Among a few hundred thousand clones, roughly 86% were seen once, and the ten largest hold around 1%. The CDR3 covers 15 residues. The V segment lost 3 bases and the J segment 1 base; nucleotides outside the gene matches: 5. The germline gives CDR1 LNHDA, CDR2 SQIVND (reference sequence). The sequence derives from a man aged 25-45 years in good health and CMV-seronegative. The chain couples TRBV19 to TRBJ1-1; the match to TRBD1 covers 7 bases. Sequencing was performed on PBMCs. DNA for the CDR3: TGTGCCAGTAGTATCCGGACAGGACCGAACACTGAAGCTTTCTTT. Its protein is CASSIRTGPNTEAFF.